A single sample gave rise to the 21 T cell receptor beta chains below, sequenced in a study of blood T cell repertoires in COVID-19. Libraries were prepared by immunoSEQ multiplex PCR; TCRdb keeps only in-frame clonotypes and omits some of them. The sample shows around 300,000 clones, about nine tenths of them seen only once. Sequenced sample: peripheral blood. The receptors originated from a woman between 40 and 50 years old who had recovered from COVID-19.

This sequence joins TRBV2 and TRBJ1-5; TRBD1 matches at 7 bases. Germline V gene data show CDR1 as SNHLY and CDR2 as FYNNEI. The CDR3 is 13 residues long. Trimming took 6 bases from V and 6 from J; bases not matched to a gene: 5. This CDR3 reads CASSGQVGQPQHF. The DNA of the CDR3 is TGTGCCAGCAGCGGACAGGTTGGTCAGCCCCAGCATTTT.

The chain joins TRBV29-1 to TRBJ2-3; D gene ambiguous. Trimming left V 6 bases short and J 0 bases short, with 7 bases between. Germline V gene sequence: CDR1 SQVTM, CDR2 ANQGSEA. The CDR3 contains 12 residues. The CDR3: CSVVGSTDTQYF. CDR3 DNA sequence: TGCAGCGTGGTCGGTAGCACAGATACGCAGTATTTT.

V gene TRBV2 combines with J gene TRBJ2-7; TRBD1 aligns across 8 bases. Trimming at V came to 6 bases and at J to 5 bases, leaving 9 bases not matched to a gene. Per the germline V gene, CDR1 is SNHLY and CDR2 is FYNNEI. The CDR3 is made up of 14 amino acids. The CDR3 DNA reads as TGTGCCAGCAGGGCGACAGGGGTTCCCCACGAGCAGTACTTC. Translation: CASRATGVPHEQYF.

The J gene is TRBJ1-2, the V gene TRBV7-9; D call uncertain. Trimming pared 5 bases from V and 4 bases from J, leaving 14 bases between. Germline V gene lookup returns CDR1 SEHNR and CDR2 FQNEAQ (reference sequence). The CDR3 has 14 residues. The CDR3 DNA follows: TGTGCCAGCAGCCCTCAATCCGGTGGCTATGGCTACACCTTC. Its translation: CASSPQSGGYGYTF. The variable domain in full, completed from reference TRBV7-9 and TRBJ1-2, reads DTGVSQNPRHKITKRGQNVTFRCDPISEHNRLYWYRQTLGQGPEFLTYFQNEAQLEKSRLLSDRFSAERPKGSFSTLEIQRTEQGDSAMYLCASSPQSGGYGYTFGSGTRLTVV.

The chain employs TRBV19 and TRBJ2-2; D gene unclear. Germline-derived CDR1 and CDR2 are LNHDA and SQIVND (reference sequence). V was trimmed by 7 bases and J by 2 bases, leaving 11 bases between them. This CDR3 has 14 residues. CDR3 amino acids: CASMERLNTGELFF. In DNA form, the CDR3 reads TGTGCCAGTATGGAGCGACTCAACACCGGGGAGCTGTTTTTT. The whole variable domain, remainder taken from reference TRBV19 and TRBJ2-2, is DGGITQSPKYLFRKEGQNVTLSCEQNLNHDAMYWYRQDPGQGLRLIYYSQIVNDFQKGDIAEGYSVSREKKESFPLTVTSAQKNPTAFYLCASMERLNTGELFFGEGSRLTVL.

The chain uses TRBV27 and TRBJ1-6; TRBD1 might be the D (6 bases). The V gene lost 2 bases and the J gene lost 7 bases, with 12 bases spanning the gap. The CDR3 length is 15 residues. Germline CDR1 reads MNHEY; CDR2 reads SMNVEV (reference sequence). The DNA for the CDR3 is TGTGCCAGCAGTTTACAGGGGTTCACAAATTCACCCCTCCACTTT. Its translation is CASSLQGFTNSPLHF.

This chain uses TRBV5-4 with TRBJ2-6; TRBD1 matches 10 bases. V shed 2 bases and J 4 bases; nucleotides not matched to a gene: 3. Germline V gives CDR1 SGHNT, CDR2 YYREEE (reference sequence). The CDR3 length is 16 residues. The CDR3 region is CASSFGTGVGANVLTF. DNA of the CDR3: TGTGCCAGCAGCTTCGGGACAGGGGTCGGGGCCAACGTCCTGACTTTC.

As regards this clone: Other DNA sequences in the same sample also yield this CDR3. This chain links TRBV5-1 with TRBJ2-7; 11 bases fit TRBD2. The length of the CDR3 is 15 residues. The V and J ends lost 0 bases and 7 bases, in that order; junction bases with no gene match: 6. CDR1 is SGHRS and CDR2 is YFSETQ in the germline V gene. Written as DNA, the CDR3 is TGCGCCAGCAGCTTGGGAGGGCTAGCGGGAGGAGAGCAGTACTTC. Residues: CASSLGGLAGGEQYF.

The genes are TRBV9 and TRBJ2-7; a possible D gene is TRBD1 (6 bases). The germline CDR1 and CDR2 sequences are SGDLS and YYNGEE. The CDR3 length is 16 residues. V was pared by 3 bases and J by 2 bases, with 18 bases between. CDR3 coding DNA: TGTGCCAGCAGCGCCCGAACAGGGAACGTCCCCTACGAGCAGTACTTC. The encoded protein is CASSARTGNVPYEQYF. The complete variable domain, with remaining parts taken from reference TRBV9 and TRBJ2-7, reads DSGVTQTPKHLITATGQRVTLRCSPRSGDLSVYWYQQSLDQGLQFLIQYYNGEERAKGNILERFSAQQFPDLHSELNLSSLELGDSALYFCASSARTGNVPYEQYFGPGTRLTVT.

V gene TRBV28 combines with J gene TRBJ1-1, with 11 bases that match TRBD1. Per the germline V gene, CDR1 is MDHEN and CDR2 is SYDVKM. This CDR3 has 17 residues. J lost 2 bases, V lost 4 bases, and 9 bases had no gene match. CDR3 bases: TGTGCCAGCAGTTGGGCCCCGGGACAGGGGGGAAACACTGAAGCTTTCTTT. Its protein product is CASSWAPGQGGNTEAFF.

The CDR3 is CASSEQRLLASHDYEQYF. The CDR3, as DNA: TGTGCCAGCAGTGAACAACGTCTCCTCGCTAGCCATGATTACGAGCAGTACTTC. The chain uses TRBV6-1 and TRBJ2-7; D possibly corresponds to TRBD2 (5 bases). V lost 2 bases to trimming and J lost 4 bases, with 24 bases between them. CDR3 length: 18 residues. CDR1 MNHNS and CDR2 SASEGT come from the germline V gene.

V gene TRBV19 combines with J gene TRBJ2-1; 12 nucleotides agree with TRBD2. Germline lookup yields CDR1 LNHDA and CDR2 SQIVND (reference sequence). V shed 5 bases, J shed 10 bases, and the junction held 12 bases outside the gene matches. The CDR3 extends over 16 amino acids. Written as DNA, the CDR3 is TGTGCCAGTAGTCCAAACTGGGGGCTAGCGGGAGGGGAGCAGTTCTTC. It yields the protein CASSPNWGLAGGEQFF.

This clone was seen a single time. The V call is TRBV30, the J call TRBJ1-1; no firm D call. Trimming took 0 bases from V and 1 from J, leaving 6 bases between them. The CDR3 runs to 13 residues. Germline-derived CDR1 and CDR2 are GTSNPN and SVGIG (reference sequence). This CDR3 is CAWSVGRNTEAFF. The CDR3 nucleotides are TGTGCCTGGAGTGTGGGCAGGAACACTGAAGCTTTCTTT.

This clone has a single count. The chain recombines TRBV5-1 with TRBJ2-7; possibly TRBD1 or TRBD2 for D (6 bases each). Germline CDR1 and CDR2: SGHRS and YFSETQ. The CDR3 is 15 residues long. With 4 bases removed from V and 6 bases from J, the gap between germline ends came to 20 bases. The CDR3 here is CASSLDSGGLGEQYF. CDR3 coding DNA: TGCGCCAGCAGCCTGGACAGTGGAGGGCTTGGCGAGCAGTACTTC.

This sequence joins TRBV19 and TRBJ2-3; possibly TRBD2 for D (5 bases). CDR3 length: 16 amino acids. Germline loops: CDR1 LNHDA, CDR2 SQIVND (reference sequence). The V end was cut by 4 bases, the J end by 6 bases, with 20 bases between. This chain's CDR3 is CASSTPRADAFDTQYF. CDR3 DNA sequence: TGTGCCAGTAGTACCCCCAGAGCGGACGCCTTTGATACGCAGTATTTT. The full variable domain, with the rest looked up from reference TRBV19 and TRBJ2-3, is DGGITQSPKYLFRKEGQNVTLSCEQNLNHDAMYWYRQDPGQGLRLIYYSQIVNDFQKGDIAEGYSVSREKKESFPLTVTSAQKNPTAFYLCASSTPRADAFDTQYFGPGTRLTVL.

The gene calls are TRBV30 and TRBJ2-7; D is uncertain. The CDR3 has 10 amino acids. Germline V lookup: CDR1 GTSNPN, CDR2 SVGIG (reference sequence). V lost 1 base and J 7 bases, leaving 5 bases between the germline ends. CDR3 in amino acids: CAWSAVEQYF. CDR3 nucleotide sequence: TGTGCCTGGAGTGCAGTGGAGCAGTACTTC.

The V and J genes are TRBV11-3 and TRBJ2-7, with TRBD1 identical over 9 bases. The CDR3 totals 13 residues. Germline loops: CDR1 SGHNT, CDR2 YENEEA. J was trimmed by 5 bases and V by 5 bases; bases with no gene match: 4. The CDR3 nucleotides are TGTGCCAGCAGCCCCGGGACAGGGCACGAGCAGTACTTC. Its translation: CASSPGTGHEQYF.

The chain joins TRBV27 to TRBJ2-7, with 7 bases lining up with TRBD1. The V segment lost 4 bases and the J segment 5 bases; nucleotides outside the gene matches: 11. CDR3 size: 15 residues. Germline lookup yields CDR1 MNHEY and CDR2 SMNVEV (reference sequence). The CDR3 DNA is TGTGCCAGCAGTTCCTCGGGGACAGTCTCTGACGAGCAGTACTTC. It codes for CASSSSGTVSDEQYF.

The chain's CDR3 is CASSIDRKYNEQFF. The CDR3 region has the DNA TGTGCCAGTAGTATCGACAGAAAATACAATGAGCAGTTCTTC. This chain links TRBV19 with TRBJ2-1; maybe TRBD1 (5 bases). This CDR3 has 14 residues. Germline CDR1 is LNHDA and CDR2 is SQIVND (reference sequence). V lost 3 bases, J lost 4 bases, and 10 bases lay in between.

The rearrangement links TRBV7-8 to TRBJ2-7, with 9 bases identical to TRBD2. This CDR3 has 16 amino acids. Trimming cost V 5 bases and J 2 bases; bases outside gene matches: 10. Germline-derived CDR1 and CDR2 are SGHVS and FQNEAQ. The CDR3, as DNA: TGTGCCAGCAGCCCGCTGCTAGCGGGGAAACCCTACGAGCAGTACTTC. Protein sequence: CASSPLLAGKPYEQYF.

The J gene is TRBJ1-2, the V gene TRBV5-4, with 9 nucleotides matching TRBD1. The CDR3 totals 15 residues. CDR1 and CDR2 from the germline V gene are SGHNT and YYREEE (reference sequence). Trimming took 4 bases from V and 4 from J; bases not matched to a gene: 8. Written as DNA, the CDR3 is TGTGCCAGCAGCAACAGACAGGGGGTAGGCTATGGCTACACCTTC. This gives the protein CASSNRQGVGYGYTF.